This T cell receptor (beta chain) is from a study of blood T cell repertoires in COVID-19. Whole-study context: Samples taken during acute and convalescent COVID-19 were collected in the United States, Italy and Spain.

In the source study's methods: Reference gene primer amplification gave nucleated cell count estimates. Clones were sequenced by immunoSEQ multiplex PCR, and TCRdb holds only the in-frame ones, with some missing. Clonal size and the V and J genes are those of that table, whereas D and trimming came from the DNA. The sample lists hundreds of thousands of clones, 80% to 90% occurring once. CDR3 length equals 14 residues. J was trimmed by 2 bases and V by 4 bases; bases with no gene match: 3. CDR1 and CDR2 from the germline V gene are SQVTM and ANQGSEA. This receptor was obtained from a woman aged 18-29 years with acute or convalescent COVID-19. The chain links TRBV29-1 to TRBJ2-1; 9 bases are a match to TRBD1. The sample comprised peripheral blood. In DNA, the CDR3 is TGCAGCGTTGGGGGGACAGGGACCTACAATGAGCAGTTCTTC. Its translation is CSVGGTGTYNEQFF.